The rows below give T cell receptor beta chains drawn from one sample of a study of blood T cell repertoires in COVID-19. Clones were read by immunoSEQ multiplex PCR, and TCRdb kept only the in-frame ones, dropping some. The table lists 300,000 to 350,000 clones, around 88% of them singletons. Material for sequencing was peripheral blood. These TCRs come from a young woman with COVID-19, enrolled during active disease. Each CDR3 is given with its conserved first and last residue. A D gene is named only where the DNA matches it firmly. A clone size is listed for some rows: how often the clone was seen (once, few, many), or a class if it is expanded.

j_gene | v_gene | abundance | d_gene | len | CDR3aa | CDR3nt
TRBJ1-2 | TRBV20-1 | NA | NA | 11 | CSATESYGYTF | TGCAGTGCTACCGAGAGCTATGGCTACACCTTC
TRBJ1-6 | TRBV10-3 | NA | NA | 13 | CAITWRLDSPLHF | TGTGCCATCACCTGGAGGCTAGATTCACCCCTCCACTTT
TRBJ1-1 | TRBV30 | NA | NA | 15 | CAWSVPIRGNTEAFF | TGTGCCTGGAGTGTACCAATTAGAGGGAACACTGAAGCTTTCTTT
TRBJ1-1 | TRBV21-1 | once | NA | 15 | CASSKEEGLNTEAFF | TGTGCCAGCAGCAAAGAGGAGGGGTTGAACACTGAAGCTTTCTTT
TRBJ1-2 | TRBV7-9 | NA | TRBD1 | 14 | CASSRGQGFYGYTF | TGTGCCAGCAGCAGAGGACAGGGCTTTTATGGCTACACCTTC
TRBJ1-5 | TRBV5-8 | NA | TRBD1 | 18 | CASSQGPGTGFRGQPQHF | TGTGCCAGCAGCCAAGGTCCCGGGACAGGGTTCCGTGGGCAGCCCCAGCATTTT
TRBJ1-2 | TRBV28 | NA | NA | 15 | CASSSLGEQNYGYTF | TGTGCCAGCAGTTCTCTCGGGGAGCAGAACTATGGCTACACCTTC
TRBJ1-5 | TRBV30 | NA | NA | 13 | CAWSVRGPQPQHF | TGTGCCTGGAGTGTACGGGGTCCTCAGCCCCAGCATTTT
TRBJ2-2 | TRBV11-2 | NA | NA | 14 | CASSLDPLAGELFF | TGTGCCAGCAGCTTAGATCCTCTAGCCGGGGAGCTGTTTTTT
TRBJ1-4 | TRBV13 | NA | NA | 14 | CASSFRGTGEKLFF | TGTGCCAGCAGCTTCCGGGGAACGGGTGAAAAACTGTTTTTT
TRBJ2-5 | TRBV6-1 | NA | TRBD2 | 16 | CASSDVSGGLRETQYF | TGTGCCAGCAGTGATGTATCGGGGGGGCTCAGGGAGACCCAGTACTTC
TRBJ2-1 | TRBV27 | NA | TRBD1 | 15 | CASRLGTAIYNEQFF | TGTGCCAGCAGATTGGGGACAGCCATTTACAATGAGCAGTTCTTC
TRBJ2-1 | TRBV9 | NA | NA | 14 | CASSAPGAYNEQFF | TGTGCCAGCAGCGCACCCGGGGCCTACAATGAGCAGTTCTTC
TRBJ2-2 | TRBV4-3 | NA | TRBD2 | 17 | CASSQDLAGGHTGELFF | TGCGCCAGCAGCCAAGACCTAGCGGGGGGCCACACCGGGGAGCTGTTTTTT
TRBJ1-2 | TRBV28 | NA | NA | 12 | CASGASNYGYTF | TGTGCCAGCGGGGCGTCAAACTATGGCTACACCTTC
TRBJ2-5 | TRBV18 | NA | NA | 13 | CASSPNARETQYF | TGTGCCAGCTCACCAAACGCCAGAGAGACCCAGTACTTC
TRBJ1-1 | TRBV2 | NA | TRBD1 | 14 | CASTQGQLNTEAFF | TGTGCCAGCACACAGGGACAGCTTAACACTGAAGCTTTCTTT
TRBJ1-5 | TRBV24-1 | NA | NA | 13 | CATSSQGYQPQHF | TGTGCCACCAGCTCACAGGGCTATCAGCCCCAGCATTTT
TRBJ1-3 | TRBV2 | once | NA | 14 | CASSEGQSGNTIYF | TGTGCCAGCAGTGAAGGGCAGTCTGGAAACACCATATATTTT
TRBJ1-2 | TRBV20-1 | NA | NA | 11 | CGRVEGAGYTF | TGCGGCCGGGTCGAGGGTGCTGGCTACACCTTC
TRBJ1-4 | TRBV2 | NA | TRBD1 | 15 | CASSERQGMSEKLFF | TGTGCCAGCAGCGAAAGACAGGGTATGAGCGAAAAACTGTTTTTT
TRBJ2-2 | TRBV6-5 | NA | NA | 13 | CASTAGDAGELFF | TGTGCCAGCACGGCCGGGGATGCCGGGGAGCTGTTTTTT
TRBJ2-6 | TRBV29-1 | NA | NA | 14 | CSVRPRSGANVLTF | TGCAGCGTGCGCCCCAGGTCTGGGGCCAACGTCCTGACTTTC
TRBJ2-2 | TRBV7-3 | NA | NA | 19 | CASSPRRAGAGRTTGELFF | TGTGCCAGCAGCCCAAGGCGGGCAGGGGCCGGGCGGACGACCGGGGAGCTGTTTTTT
TRBJ1-2 | TRBV3-1/TRBV3-2 | NA | TRBD1 | 14 | CASSQNRGAYGYTF | TGTGCCAGCAGCCAAAACAGGGGAGCCTATGGCTACACCTTC
TRBJ1-2 | TRBV3-1/TRBV3-2 | NA | NA | 13 | CASSQSGVHGYTF | TGTGCCAGCAGCCAATCGGGAGTCCATGGCTACACCTTC
TRBJ2-7 | TRBV19 | NA | TRBD1 | 14 | CASSHRGPSYEQYF | TGTGCCAGTAGTCACAGGGGACCTTCCTACGAGCAGTACTTC
TRBJ2-5 | TRBV7-9 | NA | TRBD1 | 14 | CATFGQGAYGTQYF | TGTGCCACATTTGGACAGGGGGCTTATGGGACCCAGTACTTC